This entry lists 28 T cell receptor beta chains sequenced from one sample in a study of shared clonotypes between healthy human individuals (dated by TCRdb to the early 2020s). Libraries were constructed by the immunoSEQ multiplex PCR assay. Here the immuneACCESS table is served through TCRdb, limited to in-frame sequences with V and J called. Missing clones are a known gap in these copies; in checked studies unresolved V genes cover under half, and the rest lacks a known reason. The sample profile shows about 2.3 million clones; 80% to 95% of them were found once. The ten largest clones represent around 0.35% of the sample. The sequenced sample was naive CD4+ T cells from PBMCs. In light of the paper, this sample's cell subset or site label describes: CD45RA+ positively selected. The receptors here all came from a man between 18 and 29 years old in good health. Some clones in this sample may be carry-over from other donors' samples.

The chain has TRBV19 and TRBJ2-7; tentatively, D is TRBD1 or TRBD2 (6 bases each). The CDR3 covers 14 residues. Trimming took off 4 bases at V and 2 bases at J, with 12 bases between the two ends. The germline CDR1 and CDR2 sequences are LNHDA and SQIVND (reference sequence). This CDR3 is CASSTGGDTYEQYF. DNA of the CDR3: TGTGCCAGTAGTACCGGAGGGGACACCTACGAGCAGTACTTC.

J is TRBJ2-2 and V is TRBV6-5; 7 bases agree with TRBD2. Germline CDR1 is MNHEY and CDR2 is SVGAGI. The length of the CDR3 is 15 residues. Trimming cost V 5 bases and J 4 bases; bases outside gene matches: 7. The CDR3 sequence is CASSRAGSSTGELFF. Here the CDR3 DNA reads TGTGCCAGCAGTAGAGCGGGATCTAGCACCGGGGAGCTGTTTTTT.

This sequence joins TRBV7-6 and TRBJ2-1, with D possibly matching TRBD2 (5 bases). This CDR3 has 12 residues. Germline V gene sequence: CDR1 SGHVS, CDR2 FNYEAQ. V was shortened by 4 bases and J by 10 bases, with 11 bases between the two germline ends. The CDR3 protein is CASSSQPGEQFF. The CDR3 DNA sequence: TGTGCCAGCAGCTCACAGCCGGGAGAGCAGTTCTTC.

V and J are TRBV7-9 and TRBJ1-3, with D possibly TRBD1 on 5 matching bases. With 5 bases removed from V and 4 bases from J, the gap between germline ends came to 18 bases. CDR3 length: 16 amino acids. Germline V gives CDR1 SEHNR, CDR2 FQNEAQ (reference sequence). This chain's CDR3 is CASSNPGGGAGNTIYF. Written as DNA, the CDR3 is TGTGCCAGCAGCAACCCGGGGGGGGGAGCCGGAAACACCATATATTTT.

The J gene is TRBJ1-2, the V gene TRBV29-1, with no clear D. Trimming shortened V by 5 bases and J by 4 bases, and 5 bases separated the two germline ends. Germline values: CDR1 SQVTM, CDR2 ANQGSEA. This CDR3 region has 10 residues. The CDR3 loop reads CSVQSYGYTF. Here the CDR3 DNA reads TGCAGCGTTCAATCCTATGGCTACACCTTC.

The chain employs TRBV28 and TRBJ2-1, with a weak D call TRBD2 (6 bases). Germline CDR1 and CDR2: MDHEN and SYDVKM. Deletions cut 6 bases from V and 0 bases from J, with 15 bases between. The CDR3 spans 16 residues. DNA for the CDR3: TGTGCCAGCAGCGGCAGTCTAGCGAGCTCCTACAATGAGCAGTTCTTC. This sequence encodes CASSGSLASSYNEQFF.

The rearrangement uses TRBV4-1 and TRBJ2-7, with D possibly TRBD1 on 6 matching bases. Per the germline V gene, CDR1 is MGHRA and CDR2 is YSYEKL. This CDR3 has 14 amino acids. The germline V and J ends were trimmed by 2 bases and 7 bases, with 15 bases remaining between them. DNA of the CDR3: TGCGCCAGCAGCCAAATATCATGGGGGCGGGAGCAGTACTTC. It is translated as CASSQISWGREQYF.

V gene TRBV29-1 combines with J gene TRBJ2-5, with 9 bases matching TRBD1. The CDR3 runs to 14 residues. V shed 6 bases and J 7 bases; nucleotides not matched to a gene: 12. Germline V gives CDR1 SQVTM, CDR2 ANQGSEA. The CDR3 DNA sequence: TGCAGCGTCCGGGACAGGGAGGTTCGTGGGACCCAGTACTTC. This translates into CSVRDREVRGTQYF.

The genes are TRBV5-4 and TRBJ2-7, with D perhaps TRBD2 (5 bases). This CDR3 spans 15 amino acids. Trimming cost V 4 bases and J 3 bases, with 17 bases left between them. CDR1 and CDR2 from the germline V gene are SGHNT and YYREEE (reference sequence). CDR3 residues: CASSTRRVGGYEQYF. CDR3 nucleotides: TGTGCCAGCAGCACGAGGCGGGTGGGCGGCTACGAGCAGTACTTC.

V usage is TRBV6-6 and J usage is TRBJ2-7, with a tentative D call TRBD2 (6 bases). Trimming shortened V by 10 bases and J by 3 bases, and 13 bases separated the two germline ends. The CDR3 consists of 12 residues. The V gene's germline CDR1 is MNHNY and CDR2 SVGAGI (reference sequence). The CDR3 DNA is TGTGCCACCAGGGACTTCGGCTACGAGCAGTACTTC. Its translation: CATRDFGYEQYF.

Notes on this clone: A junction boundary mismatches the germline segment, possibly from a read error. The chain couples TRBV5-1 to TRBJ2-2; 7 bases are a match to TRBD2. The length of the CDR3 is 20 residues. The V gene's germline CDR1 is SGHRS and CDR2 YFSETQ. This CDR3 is CASSPRGVGRVNPYHRGAVF. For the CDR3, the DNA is TGCGCCAGCAGCCCAAGAGGAGTTGGGAGGGTCAACCCGTATCACCGGGGAGCTGTTTTT.

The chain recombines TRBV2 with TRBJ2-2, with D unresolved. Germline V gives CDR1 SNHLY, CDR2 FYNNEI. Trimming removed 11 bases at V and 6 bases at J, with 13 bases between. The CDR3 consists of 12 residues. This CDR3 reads CAQSSLSGELFF. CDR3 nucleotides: TGTGCCCAAAGTTCACTCTCCGGGGAGCTGTTTTTT.

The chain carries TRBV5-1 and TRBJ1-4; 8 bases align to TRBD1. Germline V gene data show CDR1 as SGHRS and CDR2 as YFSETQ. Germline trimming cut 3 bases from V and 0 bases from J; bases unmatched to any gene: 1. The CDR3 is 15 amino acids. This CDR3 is CASSSGQATNEKLFF. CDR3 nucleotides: TGCGCCAGCAGCTCGGGACAGGCAACTAATGAAAAACTGTTTTTT.

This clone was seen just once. This chain's CDR3 is CASSVQSTSGNTIYF. CDR3 nucleotide sequence: TGTGCCAGTAGTGTTCAGTCGACCTCTGGAAACACCATATATTTT. The chain joins TRBV19 to TRBJ1-3; D is undetermined. Germline CDR1 is LNHDA and CDR2 is SQIVND (reference sequence). V lost 5 bases and J 0 bases, leaving 11 bases between the germline ends. This CDR3 comprises 15 residues.

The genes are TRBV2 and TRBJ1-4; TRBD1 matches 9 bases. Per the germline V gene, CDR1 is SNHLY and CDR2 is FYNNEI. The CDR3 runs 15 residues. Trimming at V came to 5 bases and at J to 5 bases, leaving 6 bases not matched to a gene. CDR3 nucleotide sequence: TGTGCCAGCAGTTTCACAGGGGGCACGAATGAAAAACTGTTTTTT. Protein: CASSFTGGTNEKLFF.

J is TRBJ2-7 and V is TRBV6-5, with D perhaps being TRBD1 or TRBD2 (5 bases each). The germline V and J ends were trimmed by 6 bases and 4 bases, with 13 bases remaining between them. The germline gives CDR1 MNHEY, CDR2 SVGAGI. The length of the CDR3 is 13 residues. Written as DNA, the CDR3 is TGTGCCAGCAGCCGGGACCGGAGATACGAGCAGTACTTC. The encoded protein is CASSRDRRYEQYF.

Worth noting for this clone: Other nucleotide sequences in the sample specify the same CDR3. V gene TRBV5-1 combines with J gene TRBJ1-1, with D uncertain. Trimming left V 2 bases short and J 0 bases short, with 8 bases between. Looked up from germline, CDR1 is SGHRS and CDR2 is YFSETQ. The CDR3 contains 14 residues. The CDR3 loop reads CASSLRTMNTEAFF. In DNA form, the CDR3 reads TGCGCCAGCAGCTTAAGGACGATGAACACTGAAGCTTTCTTT.

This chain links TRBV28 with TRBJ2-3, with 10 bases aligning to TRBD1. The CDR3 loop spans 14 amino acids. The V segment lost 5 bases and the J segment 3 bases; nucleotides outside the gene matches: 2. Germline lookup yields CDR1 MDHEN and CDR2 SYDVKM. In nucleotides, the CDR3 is TGTGCCAGCAGTGACAGGGGGCGGACAGATACGCAGTATTTT. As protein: CASSDRGRTDTQYF.

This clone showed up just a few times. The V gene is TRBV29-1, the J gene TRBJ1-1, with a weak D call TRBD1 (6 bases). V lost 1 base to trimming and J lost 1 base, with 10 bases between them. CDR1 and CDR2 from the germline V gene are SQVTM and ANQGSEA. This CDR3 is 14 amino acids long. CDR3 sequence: CSVEAQGQNTEAFF. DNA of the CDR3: TGCAGCGTTGAAGCACAGGGACAGAACACTGAAGCTTTCTTT.

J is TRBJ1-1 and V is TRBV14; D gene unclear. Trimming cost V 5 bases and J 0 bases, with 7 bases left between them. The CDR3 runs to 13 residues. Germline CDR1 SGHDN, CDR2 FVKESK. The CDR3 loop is CASSFTVNTEAFF. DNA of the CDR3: TGTGCCAGCAGCTTCACAGTGAACACTGAAGCTTTCTTT.

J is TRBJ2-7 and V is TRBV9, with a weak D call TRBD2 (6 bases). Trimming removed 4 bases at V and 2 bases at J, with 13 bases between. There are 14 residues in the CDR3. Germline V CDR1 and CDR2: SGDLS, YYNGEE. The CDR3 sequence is CASSPGTATYEQYF. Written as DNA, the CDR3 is TGTGCCAGCAGCCCTGGGACTGCCACCTACGAGCAGTACTTC.

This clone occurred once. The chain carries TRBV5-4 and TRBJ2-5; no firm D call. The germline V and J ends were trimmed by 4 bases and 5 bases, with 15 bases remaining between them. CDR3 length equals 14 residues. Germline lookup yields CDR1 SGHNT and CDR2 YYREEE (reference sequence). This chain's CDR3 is CASSPRELGETQYF. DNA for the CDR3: TGTGCCAGCAGCCCCCGCGAGTTGGGTGAGACCCAGTACTTC.

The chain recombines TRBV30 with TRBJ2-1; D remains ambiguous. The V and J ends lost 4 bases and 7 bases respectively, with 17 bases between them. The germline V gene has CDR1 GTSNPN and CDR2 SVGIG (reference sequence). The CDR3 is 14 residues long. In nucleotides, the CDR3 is TGTGCCTGGATTGGGCTAGTGGAGAGGAATGAGCAGTTCTTC. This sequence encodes CAWIGLVERNEQFF.

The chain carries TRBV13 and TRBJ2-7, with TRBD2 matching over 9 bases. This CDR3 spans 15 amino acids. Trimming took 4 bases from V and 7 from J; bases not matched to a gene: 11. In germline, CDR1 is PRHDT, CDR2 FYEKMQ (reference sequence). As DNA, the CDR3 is TGTGCCAGCAGCTCACCGGGGGGACTAGCAATTGAGCAGTACTTC. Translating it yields CASSSPGGLAIEQYF.

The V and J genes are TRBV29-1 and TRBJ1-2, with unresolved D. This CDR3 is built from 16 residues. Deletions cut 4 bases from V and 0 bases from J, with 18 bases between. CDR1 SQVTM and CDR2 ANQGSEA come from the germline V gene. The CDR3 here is CSVAAAVLKANYGYTF. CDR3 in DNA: TGCAGCGTTGCGGCGGCGGTGCTGAAAGCTAACTATGGCTACACCTTC.

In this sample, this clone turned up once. The chain's CDR3 is CASRQGSPGSGANVLTF. CDR3 in DNA: TGTGCCAGCAGGCAGGGCTCCCCCGGGTCTGGGGCCAACGTCCTGACTTTC. The J gene is TRBJ2-6, the V gene TRBV7-9, with D tentatively TRBD1 (5 bases). The length of the CDR3 is 17 residues. In germline, CDR1 is SEHNR, CDR2 FQNEAQ (reference sequence). V lost 6 bases and J lost 1, with 16 bases in between.

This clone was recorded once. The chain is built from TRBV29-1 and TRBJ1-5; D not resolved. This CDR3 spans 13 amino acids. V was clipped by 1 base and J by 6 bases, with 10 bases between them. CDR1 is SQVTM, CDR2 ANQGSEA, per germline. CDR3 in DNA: TGCAGCGTTGAAGGGCAGGAGGGTCAGCCCCAGCATTTT. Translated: CSVEGQEGQPQHF.

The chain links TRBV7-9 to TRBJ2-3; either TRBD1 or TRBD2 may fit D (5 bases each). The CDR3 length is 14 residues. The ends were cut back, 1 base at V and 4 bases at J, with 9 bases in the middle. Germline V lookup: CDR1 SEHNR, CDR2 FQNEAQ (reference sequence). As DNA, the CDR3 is TGTGCCAGCAGCTTAGGCTGGGGACCAGATACGCAGTATTTT. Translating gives CASSLGWGPDTQYF. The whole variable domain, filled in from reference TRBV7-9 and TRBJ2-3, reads DTGVSQNPRHKITKRGQNVTFRCDPISEHNRLYWYRQTLGQGPEFLTYFQNEAQLEKSRLLSDRFSAERPKGSFSTLEIQRTEQGDSAMYLCASSLGWGPDTQYFGPGTRLTVL.